The 13 T cell receptor beta chains presented below share a single source sample, sequenced in a study of OX40 agonist ivuxolimab in advanced cancers. Using immunoSEQ multiplex PCR, the repertoire was profiled, and TCRdb retains in-frame clones only, with some absent. This sample carries some 44,000 clones, 75% to 90% of them seen once, and the ten largest clones take less than 35%. The material was CD4+ or CD8+ T cells sorted from blood, obtained in a trial of the OX40 agonist ivuxolimab. These receptors all stem from an adult with an advanced solid tumor such as melanoma, head and neck, liver or kidney cancer.

V gene TRBV11-2 combines with J gene TRBJ2-5, with D possibly being TRBD1 (5 bases). Germline V gene lookup returns CDR1 SGHAT and CDR2 FQNNGV. V lost 3 bases and J lost 4, with 9 bases in between. The CDR3 is made up of 13 amino acids. The CDR3 is CASSFQGTETQYF. As DNA, the CDR3 is TGTGCCAGCAGCTTCCAGGGAACAGAGACCCAGTACTTC.

This sequence joins TRBV28 and TRBJ1-1; D is possibly TRBD1 (6 bases). The germline V gene has CDR1 MDHEN and CDR2 SYDVKM. The CDR3 is 17 amino acids. V lost 2 bases and J 2 bases, leaving 18 bases between the germline ends. The CDR3: CASSLTGQPNPNTEAFF. CDR3 in DNA: TGTGCCAGCAGTTTAACCGGACAGCCGAATCCTAACACTGAAGCTTTCTTT.

The chain has TRBV10-3 and TRBJ1-1, with D perhaps TRBD1 (5 bases). CDR1 is ENHRY and CDR2 is SYGVKD in the germline V gene. Between the trimmed V and J ends, which lost 4 bases and 4 bases, there was a span of 13 bases. The CDR3 is made up of 14 amino acids. The CDR3 coding sequence is TGTGCCATCAGTGGGGGTCAGGGTGGCACTGAAGCTTTCTTT. Translating it yields CAISGGQGGTEAFF.

This clone was seen once. The chain uses TRBV2 and TRBJ1-4, with TRBD1 identical over 7 bases. The CDR3 is 14 amino acids. Germline CDR1 and CDR2: SNHLY and FYNNEI. The V segment lost 7 bases and the J segment 7 bases; nucleotides outside the gene matches: 9. The CDR3 reads CASTQLQGGEKLFF. The CDR3 bases are TGTGCCAGCACCCAGCTCCAGGGGGGTGAAAAACTGTTTTTT.

The gene calls are TRBV28 and TRBJ2-6; D is ambiguous. V shed 6 bases and J shed 0 bases, with 6 bases lying between them. The CDR3 is 14 residues long. CDR1 MDHEN and CDR2 SYDVKM come from the germline V gene. The CDR3 loop is CASSQSSGANVLTF. The CDR3 DNA reads TGTGCCAGCAGCCAGAGCTCTGGGGCCAACGTCCTGACTTTC.

The genes are TRBV6-6 and TRBJ2-6, with D possibly being TRBD1 (5 bases). The CDR3 length is 15 residues. V was shortened by 6 bases and J by 2 bases, with 11 bases between the two germline ends. Germline CDR1 reads MNHNY; CDR2 reads SVGAGI (reference sequence). The CDR3 reads CASSSGQTGANVLTF. CDR3 DNA sequence: TGTGCCAGCAGCTCCGGACAAACTGGGGCCAACGTCCTGACTTTC.

This chain uses TRBV7-8 with TRBJ1-1; 7 nucleotides line up with TRBD1. There are 17 residues in the CDR3. V trimming: 5 bases; J trimming: 1 base; junction bases outside the gene matches: 13. Germline CDR1 SGHVS, CDR2 FQNEAQ. For the CDR3, the DNA is TGTGCCAGCAGCCCCGACAGGGAGGGGTTGGGGAACACTGAAGCTTTCTTT. This codes for CASSPDREGLGNTEAFF. The full variable domain, its missing parts supplied by reference TRBV7-8 and TRBJ1-1, is GAGVSQSPRYKVAKRGQDVALRCDPISGHVSLFWYQQALGQGPEFLTYFQNEAQLDKSGLPSDRFFAERPEGSVSTLKIQRTQQEDSAVYLCASSPDREGLGNTEAFFGQGTRLTVV.

The genes are TRBV2 and TRBJ1-1, with D tentatively TRBD1 (5 bases). The ends were cut back, 11 bases at V and 4 bases at J, with 17 bases in the middle. This CDR3 is built from 13 residues. The V gene's germline CDR1 is SNHLY and CDR2 FYNNEI. The CDR3 region has the DNA TGTGCCGGTTCGGGACCGGGAGGCACTGAAGCTTTCTTT. Amino acid sequence: CAGSGPGGTEAFF.

The CDR3 bases are TGTGCCAGTAGCCGGGACAGAAAGGCAGATACGCAGTATTTT. Translated: CASSRDRKADTQYF. The V and J genes are TRBV19 and TRBJ2-3, with 7 bases fitting TRBD1. The V gene's germline CDR1 is LNHDA and CDR2 SQIVND (reference sequence). The CDR3 loop spans 14 amino acids. With V trimmed by 6 bases and J by 4 bases, 7 bases remained unmatched.

This sequence joins TRBV5-4 and TRBJ1-1; D remains ambiguous. The germline V gene has CDR1 SGHNT and CDR2 YYREEE (reference sequence). The length of the CDR3 is 11 residues. Trimming removed 5 bases at V and 4 bases at J, with 6 bases between. CDR3 nucleotides: TGTGCCAGCAGGAAGGGCACTGAAGCTTTCTTT. Residues: CASRKGTEAFF.

The chain uses TRBV19 and TRBJ2-2, with D hard to call. Trimming cost V 3 bases and J 2 bases, with 10 bases left between them. Germline assignment: CDR1 LNHDA and CDR2 SQIVND (reference sequence). The CDR3 covers 15 residues. CDR3 sequence: CASSIRQLNTGELFF. CDR3 in DNA: TGTGCCAGTAGTATCCGGCAGCTTAACACCGGGGAGCTGTTTTTT.

In this sample, this clone turned up a few times. The chain recombines TRBV28 with TRBJ2-7, with TRBD1 matching 10 bases. Germline V gene data show CDR1 as MDHEN and CDR2 as SYDVKM. The length of the CDR3 is 15 residues. V lost 3 bases to trimming and J lost 3 bases; unmatched junction nucleotides: 5. CDR3 in DNA: TGTGCCAGCAGTTTCTCCGGGACAGGGGTCTACGAGCAGTACTTC. Its translation: CASSFSGTGVYEQYF.

This clone came up once. The chain couples TRBV27 to TRBJ2-2; D perhaps matches TRBD1 (5 bases). Germline V gene lookup returns CDR1 MNHEY and CDR2 SMNVEV (reference sequence). Trimming took 4 bases from V and 7 from J, leaving 10 bases between them. CDR3 length: 13 amino acids. CDR3 in DNA: TGTGCCAGCAGTTCCCTAACAGGCGGGGAGCTGTTTTTT. Translating gives CASSSLTGGELFF.